Below, 26 T cell receptor beta chains from the same sample are listed, as sequenced in a study of beta chain features in type 1 diabetes. cDNA synthesis used the whole RNA isolate, giving expressed TCRB sequences. Using immunoSEQ multiplex PCR, the repertoire was profiled, and TCRdb retains in-frame clones only, with some absent. The sample shows hundreds of thousands of clones, around an eighth of them seen only once. The antigens for these receptors are not known. Notes on the study in general: Type 1 diabetes patients showed a moderate but significant shortening of TCRB CDR3s in all four CD4+ subsets.

Input material: naive CD4+ T cells from blood. These receptors were obtained from a man between 18 and 35 years old with type 1 diabetes.

V gene TRBV30 combines with J gene TRBJ1-5; no definite D call. The length of the CDR3 is 15 residues. Germline lookup yields CDR1 GTSNPN and CDR2 SVGIG (reference sequence). V lost 8 bases and J 3 bases, leaving 20 bases between the germline ends. CDR3: CALGLASSYNQPQHF. In DNA form, the CDR3 reads TGTGCCCTTGGCCTGGCCAGCTCCTACAATCAGCCCCAGCATTTT.

This clone was seen a few times. The rearrangement joins TRBV19 to TRBJ2-2, with D uncertain. Germline CDR1 and CDR2: LNHDA and SQIVND (reference sequence). The CDR3 spans 13 residues. The ends were cut back, 3 bases at V and 6 bases at J, with 8 bases in the middle. The CDR3 reads CASSIRQPGELFF. The CDR3 DNA sequence: TGTGCCAGTAGTATCAGGCAGCCCGGGGAGCTGTTTTTT.

The chain couples TRBV2 to TRBJ1-1; 7 nucleotides agree with TRBD1. Germline CDR1 is SNHLY and CDR2 is FYNNEI. There are 12 residues in the CDR3. J gave up 7 bases and V 7 bases, and 6 bases lay outside the gene matches. This CDR3 reads CASTPGTDEAFF. The CDR3, as DNA: TGTGCCAGCACCCCCGGGACAGATGAAGCTTTCTTT.

This clone has only a few counts. V gene TRBV19 combines with J gene TRBJ2-5, with D unresolved. The germline V and J ends were trimmed by 6 bases and 2 bases, with 10 bases remaining between them. Germline loops: CDR1 LNHDA, CDR2 SQIVND (reference sequence). CDR3 length: 13 residues. The CDR3 nucleotides read TGTGCCAGTAGCAATAACTGGCAAGAGACCCAGTACTTC. This sequence encodes CASSNNWQETQYF.

The gene calls are TRBV10-3 and TRBJ1-4, with 11 bases identical to TRBD1. J lost 4 bases, V lost 3 bases, and 1 base had no gene match. There are 15 residues in the CDR3. CDR1 and CDR2 from the germline V gene are ENHRY and SYGVKD. This chain's CDR3 is CAISDGTGGNEKLFF. CDR3 nucleotides: TGTGCCATCAGTGACGGGACAGGGGGTAATGAAAAACTGTTTTTT.

This clone has just a few counts. The chain is built from TRBV9 and TRBJ1-5; D is unclear. This CDR3 comprises 13 residues. Germline lookup yields CDR1 SGDLS and CDR2 YYNGEE. The V end lost 2 bases, the J end lost 0 bases, and 3 bases lay between the germline ends. The CDR3 DNA is TGTGCCAGCAGCGTTCATAGCAATCAGCCCCAGCATTTT. As protein: CASSVHSNQPQHF.

This clone came up a few times. This sequence joins TRBV15 and TRBJ1-4; TRBD1 agrees at 7 bases. The CDR3 is made up of 14 amino acids. From germline, CDR1 is LNHNV and CDR2 YYDKDF (reference sequence). After removal of 0 bases from V and 7 bases from J, the junction contained 2 bases not matched to a gene. CDR3 nucleotides: TGTGCCACCAGCAGAGACAGGGGGGGTGAAAAACTGTTTTTT. Protein sequence: CATSRDRGGEKLFF.

V is TRBV4-2 and J is TRBJ2-3, with D possibly being TRBD2 (6 bases). Germline CDR1 LGHNA, CDR2 YNFKEQ. The V and J ends lost 5 bases and 2 bases respectively, with 17 bases between them. The CDR3 extends over 16 amino acids. In DNA form, the CDR3 reads TGTGCCAGCAGCAAAGCCGGCGGGACGTCCACAGATACGCAGTATTTT. Its protein is CASSKAGGTSTDTQYF.

This clone has a handful of counts. The chain has TRBV6-1 and TRBJ2-1, with D uncertain. The CDR3 sequence is 13 residues long. The germline V gene encodes CDR1 MNHNS and CDR2 SASEGT. V was shortened by 8 bases and J by 0 bases, with 8 bases between the two germline ends. CDR3 protein: CASRQSSYNEQFF. The CDR3 DNA reads as TGTGCCAGCCGGCAGAGCTCCTACAATGAGCAGTTCTTC.

This clone turned up a few times. V is TRBV5-1 and J is TRBJ1-1; D remains ambiguous. CDR3 length equals 14 residues. Germline values: CDR1 SGHRS, CDR2 YFSETQ. V was pared by 4 bases and J by 0 bases, with 10 bases between. The CDR3 reads CASSRHYMNTEAFF. The CDR3 DNA reads TGCGCCAGCAGCCGTCACTATATGAACACTGAAGCTTTCTTT. The full variable domain, with the rest looked up from reference TRBV5-1 and TRBJ1-1, is KAGVTQTPRYLIKTRGQQVTLSCSPISGHRSVSWYQQTPGQGLQFLFEYFSETQRNKGNFPGRFSGRQFSNSRSEMNVSTLELGDSALYLCASSRHYMNTEAFFGQGTRLTVV.

CDR3 region: CASSSRTGDRRYGYTF. CDR3 in DNA: TGTGCCAGCAGCTCGAGGACAGGGGACAGGAGATATGGCTACACCTTC. This chain uses TRBV7-2 with TRBJ1-2, with 9 bases identical to TRBD1. In germline, CDR1 is SGHTA, CDR2 FQGNSA. With 4 bases clipped from V and 5 bases from J, the junction kept 11 bases outside the gene matches. The CDR3 spans 16 residues.

This clone was counted a single time. One end of the junction varies from germline; a read error may be responsible. The chain's CDR3 is CASSDEQFF. Written as DNA, the CDR3 is TGTGCTAGCAGCGATGAGCAGTTCTTC. This sequence joins TRBV7-7 and TRBJ2-1, with no clear D. The CDR3 spans 9 residues. The germline V gene encodes CDR1 SSHAT and CDR2 FNYEAQ (reference sequence).

V usage is TRBV18 and J usage is TRBJ1-1; D may be TRBD1 (5 bases). V lost 3 bases, J lost 7 bases, and 9 bases lay in between. The germline CDR1 and CDR2 sequences are KGHSH and LQKENI. There are 12 residues in the CDR3. CDR3 sequence: CASSPAGIEAFF. CDR3 DNA sequence: TGTGCCAGCTCACCGGCAGGGATTGAAGCTTTCTTT. The entire variable domain, with the rest obtained from reference TRBV18 and TRBJ1-1, is as follows: NAGVMQNPRHLVRRRGQEARLRCSPMKGHSHVYWYRQLPEEGLKFMVYLQKENIIDESGMPKERFSAEFPKEGPSILRIQQVVRGDSAAYFCASSPAGIEAFFGQGTRLTVV.

The V and J genes are TRBV27 and TRBJ2-3; 9 bases map to TRBD2. The CDR3 has 16 amino acids. The V and J ends lost 6 bases and 0 bases, in that order; junction bases with no gene match: 7. Germline CDR1 is MNHEY and CDR2 is SMNVEV (reference sequence). The CDR3 nucleotides read TGTGCCAGCAGCCGACTAGCGGCCGATAGCACAGATACGCAGTATTTT. Translating it yields CASSRLAADSTDTQYF.

This clone was counted a few times. The rearrangement joins TRBV4-3 to TRBJ2-7; either TRBD1 or TRBD2 may fit D (7 bases each). Per germline, CDR1 LGHNA and CDR2 YSLEER. Trimming removed 3 bases from V and 4 bases from J, with 16 bases in between. This CDR3 spans 15 amino acids. DNA of the CDR3: TGCGCCAGCAGCCACAGCGGGGAGGGGGCTTACGAGCAGTACTTC. It translates to CASSHSGEGAYEQYF.

The rearrangement links TRBV9 to TRBJ2-3, with 7 bases identical to TRBD2. V lost 2 bases and J lost 0; bases outside the gene matches: 6. Germline CDR1 reads SGDLS; CDR2 reads YYNGEE. The CDR3 loop spans 16 amino acids. CDR3 region: CASSVMSGASTDTQYF. DNA for the CDR3: TGTGCCAGCAGCGTCATGAGCGGGGCCAGCACAGATACGCAGTATTTT.

The chain couples TRBV27 to TRBJ2-1; 10 nucleotides line up with TRBD1. Germline V gene lookup returns CDR1 MNHEY and CDR2 SMNVEV (reference sequence). This CDR3 is 15 amino acids long. The ends lost 5 bases at V and 7 bases at J; junction bases unmatched: 8. The CDR3 reads CASSGPGQGWNEQFF. For the CDR3, the DNA is TGTGCCAGCAGTGGACCGGGACAGGGGTGGAATGAGCAGTTCTTC.

This clone was observed a few times. The chain recombines TRBV29-1 with TRBJ1-2; a weak D match, TRBD1 (5 bases). Trimming cost V 3 bases and J 4 bases, with 15 bases left between them. In germline, CDR1 is SQVTM, CDR2 ANQGSEA. The CDR3 is 14 residues long. The CDR3 loop reads CSVEGLQGLYGYTF. CDR3 coding DNA: TGCAGCGTTGAGGGCCTGCAGGGCCTCTATGGCTACACCTTC.

There are a few counts of this clone. The V call is TRBV30, the J call TRBJ1-6, with a weak D call TRBD1 (5 bases). The CDR3 runs to 13 residues. Germline CDR1 and CDR2: GTSNPN and SVGIG (reference sequence). The V end lost 3 bases, the J end lost 9 bases, and 12 bases lay between the germline ends. The CDR3 region is CAWRRGNSSPLHF. As DNA, the CDR3 is TGTGCCTGGAGGAGGGGAAATAGTTCACCCCTCCACTTT.

This clone was found a few times. The CDR3 region has the DNA TGTGCCTGGACCCGGGACAGGTACACCGGGGAGCTGTTTTTT. Encoded protein: CAWTRDRYTGELFF. The genes are TRBV30 and TRBJ2-2; 8 nucleotides line up with TRBD1. Germline V CDR1 and CDR2: GTSNPN, SVGIG (reference sequence). V lost 4 bases, J lost 3 bases, and 4 bases stayed unmatched. The CDR3 consists of 14 residues.

This clone occurred a few times. The CDR3 loop reads CASSRDGANEKLFF. The CDR3 bases are TGTGCCAGCAGCAGGGACGGTGCTAATGAAAAACTGTTTTTT. The chain is built from TRBV11-1 and TRBJ1-4, with D possibly being TRBD1 (5 bases). The CDR3 consists of 14 residues. CDR1 and CDR2 from the germline V gene are SGHAT and FQDESV (reference sequence). Trimming shortened V by 5 bases and J by 3 bases, and 10 bases separated the two germline ends.

This clone was recorded a few times. The rearrangement joins TRBV30 to TRBJ2-1; tentatively, D is TRBD2 (6 bases). The ends were cut back, 0 bases at V and 2 bases at J, with 14 bases in the middle. Germline CDR1 is GTSNPN and CDR2 is SVGIG (reference sequence). The CDR3 spans 16 residues. This CDR3 reads CAWSVLGGGTYNEQFF. For the CDR3, the DNA is TGTGCCTGGAGTGTACTGGGGGGAGGAACCTACAATGAGCAGTTCTTC.

This rearrangement joins TRBV7-9 to TRBJ2-7, with D perhaps given as TRBD1 or TRBD2 (5 bases each). Germline CDR1 reads SEHNR; CDR2 reads FQNEAQ (reference sequence). Trimming stripped 5 bases from V and 6 bases from J, with 17 bases between. This CDR3 region has 14 residues. In DNA, the CDR3 is TGTGCCAGCAGCCTTCCGGGACCAATGGCCGAGCAGTACTTC. Translated: CASSLPGPMAEQYF.

This clone turned up a few times. This chain joins TRBV7-8 and TRBJ2-1, with TRBD2 matching 7 bases. V lost 5 bases to trimming and J lost 2 bases; unmatched junction nucleotides: 6. CDR1 and CDR2 from the germline V gene are SGHVS and FQNEAQ. This CDR3 spans 15 amino acids. This CDR3 is CASSPSGDPYNEQFF. In nucleotides, the CDR3 is TGTGCCAGCAGCCCGAGCGGGGACCCCTACAATGAGCAGTTCTTC.

The chain combines TRBV6-5 with TRBJ2-3, with a tentative D call TRBD1 (5 bases). The CDR3 consists of 15 residues. The germline V gene has CDR1 MNHEY and CDR2 SVGAGI. The V end lost 6 bases, the J end lost 0 bases, and 13 bases lay between the germline ends. The CDR3 nucleotides read TGTGCCAGCAGCCCCGCAGACAGTAGCACAGATACGCAGTATTTT. Encoded protein: CASSPADSSTDTQYF.

This clone has just a few counts. The chain is built from TRBV7-3 and TRBJ2-1, with 8 bases fitting TRBD2. Per germline, CDR1 SGHTA and CDR2 FQGTGA. This CDR3 region has 18 residues. The J segment lost 4 bases and the V segment lost 1 base, leaving 12 bases of the junction unmatched. CDR3 in DNA: TGTGCCAGCAGCTTAAGGGGAGTAGCGGGGCCCACTTACAATGAGCAGTTCTTC. It is translated as CASSLRGVAGPTYNEQFF.